This TCR beta chain originates from a study of blood T cell repertoires in COVID-19. Original handling: Cell counts per sample came from amplifying reference gene primers. Clones were sequenced by immunoSEQ multiplex PCR, and TCRdb holds only the in-frame ones, with some missing. V and J calls and clone size come straight from that table; D and trimming were deduced from the DNA. The sample holds some 75,000 clones, around nine tenths seen once. The V end lost 2 bases, the J end lost 6 bases, and 11 bases lay between the germline ends. CDR3 length equals 14 residues. The germline V gene encodes CDR1 SGHNT and CDR2 YENEEA.

The chain links TRBV11-3 to TRBJ2-1, with D possibly matching TRBD2 (5 bases). This clonotype was sampled from a man in his 60s with acute or convalescent COVID-19. Sequencing was done on a sample of peripheral blood. The CDR3 here is CASSLSSGSNEQFF. CDR3 bases: TGTGCCAGCAGCTTAAGTTCGGGGAGCAATGAGCAGTTCTTC.